What follows are 19 T cell receptor beta chains derived from one specimen sequenced in a study of molecular identifiers for immune sequencing clone quantification. TCRdb reprocessed the PCR reads with MiXCR, giving one entry per CDR3 protein. This table holds under 600,000 distinct CDR3 sequences, about 25% found once. The sample taken for sequencing was naive CD8+ T cells from blood, with Jurkat cell RNA spiked in. Sample subset: FACS-sorted CD8+CD4-CCR7+CD45RA+ naive T cells. The receptors shown here come from a human donor in good health. Some libraries in this study had Jurkat cell RNA spiked in.

This chain links TRBV5-5 with TRBJ1-1, with D possibly matching TRBD1 (5 bases). The germline V gene has CDR1 SGHKS and CDR2 YYEKEE (reference sequence). V was pared by 1 base and J by 7 bases, with 8 bases between. The CDR3 is 12 residues long. The CDR3 DNA follows: TGTGCCAGCAGCTTGCAGGGCATTGAAGCTTTCTTT. This encodes CASSLQGIEAFF.

The chain links TRBV4-3 to TRBJ1-1, with D unclear. V was shortened by 2 bases and J by 4 bases, with 11 bases between the two germline ends. Germline-derived CDR1 and CDR2 are LGHNA and YSLEER. The CDR3 spans 14 residues. Here the CDR3 DNA reads TGCGCCAGCAGCCAATTCTCTTCGGGCACTGAAGCTTTCTTT. Translating gives CASSQFSSGTEAFF.

There are many counts of this clonotype. The gene calls are TRBV12-3 or TRBV12-4 and TRBJ1-1, with unresolved D. The CDR3 has 14 residues. The V end was cut by 2 bases, the J end by 1 base, with 8 bases between. The CDR3, as DNA: TGTGCCAGCAGTTTATTGGATAAGAACACTGAAGCTTTCTTT. This codes for CASSLLDKNTEAFF.

The V call is TRBV29-1, the J call TRBJ2-7, with no clear D. Germline CDR1 reads SQVTM; CDR2 reads ANQGSEA. Trimming left V 5 bases short and J 0 bases short, with 11 bases between. The CDR3 consists of 13 residues. The CDR3 spells CSVRSPNSYEQYF. CDR3 in DNA: TGCAGCGTTCGATCCCCCAACTCCTACGAGCAGTACTTC.

The chain has TRBV20-1 and TRBJ2-1; D might be TRBD2 (5 bases). The length of the CDR3 is 9 residues. Germline V gene lookup returns CDR1 DFQATT and CDR2 SNEGSKA (reference sequence). Trimming cost V 8 bases and J 10 bases, with 9 bases left between them. CDR3 residues: CSIPGEQFF. CDR3 bases: TGCAGTATCCCGGGGGAGCAGTTCTTC.

On this clonotype: A junction end diverges from the germline sequence, so it may reflect a read error. The J gene is TRBJ2-7, the V gene TRBV20-1, with D unclear. The germline CDR1 and CDR2 sequences are DFQATT and SNEGSKA (reference sequence). The CDR3 spans 11 residues. The CDR3 protein is CRARVAVAPSF. CDR3 in DNA: TGCCGGGCTCGCGTGGCGGTCGCGCCGTCCTTC.

The chain combines TRBV27 with TRBJ2-1; 9 bases are a match to TRBD2. Trimming removed 3 bases from V and 4 bases from J; junction bases left unmatched: 4. CDR1 is MNHEY and CDR2 is SMNVEV in the germline V gene (reference sequence). This CDR3 is built from 15 residues. The DNA for the CDR3 is TGTGCCAGCAGTTTTAGCGGGGGAGCTTACAATGAGCAGTTCTTC. The encoded protein is CASSFSGGAYNEQFF.

This clonotype was detected a few times. The chain employs TRBV6-1 and TRBJ2-1; a possible D gene is TRBD2 (5 bases). V dropped 7 bases and J dropped 10 bases, with 17 bases sitting between them. Looked up from germline, CDR1 is MNHNS and CDR2 is SASEGT. This CDR3 has 13 residues. The CDR3 DNA sequence: TGTGCCAGCACTTCGACTACTAATTTGGAGCAGTTCTTC. It codes for CASTSTTNLEQFF.

The chain joins TRBV4-1 to TRBJ2-4; 8 positions agree with TRBD2. Germline V CDR1 and CDR2: MGHRA, YSYEKL. The CDR3 is made up of 16 amino acids. After removal of 4 bases from V and 1 base from J, the junction contained 6 bases not matched to a gene. The chain's CDR3 is CASSPKRESAKNIQYF. The CDR3 bases are TGCGCCAGCAGCCCCAAGCGGGAGAGCGCCAAAAACATTCAGTACTTC.

This clonotype was seen many times. J is TRBJ2-7 and V is TRBV7-2, with unresolved D. Germline V gene data show CDR1 as SGHTA and CDR2 as FQGNSA. This CDR3 spans 13 amino acids. V was shortened by 0 bases and J by 6 bases, with 9 bases between the two germline ends. The CDR3 sequence is CASSLALRSEQYF. The CDR3 nucleotides read TGTGCCAGCAGCTTAGCACTCCGGTCCGAGCAGTACTTC.

This clonotype was seen ten or more times. V is TRBV12-3 or TRBV12-4 and J is TRBJ2-7, with D perhaps TRBD1 (5 bases). The CDR3 has 13 amino acids. V was shortened by 9 bases and J by 5 bases, with 17 bases between the two germline ends. For the CDR3, the DNA is TGTGCCAGTAGTCCTACAGGTACCCACGAGCAGTACTTC. This translates into CASSPTGTHEQYF.

This clonotype was recorded many times. This chain links TRBV20-1 with TRBJ2-7; a weak D match, TRBD2 (6 bases). CDR1 DFQATT and CDR2 SNEGSKA come from the germline V gene (reference sequence). This CDR3 spans 15 amino acids. Trimming took off 6 bases at V and 7 bases at J, with 25 bases between the two ends. The CDR3 sequence: CSATPRAGTGGEQYF. The DNA of the CDR3 is TGCAGTGCAACACCAAGGGCCGGAACCGGGGGAGAGCAGTACTTC.

This chain's CDR3 is CASTTKIRDRAYGYTF. The CDR3 DNA follows: TGTGCCAGCACCACTAAAATCCGGGACAGGGCCTATGGCTACACCTTC. J is TRBJ1-2 and V is TRBV6-2 or TRBV6-3; 9 nucleotides agree with TRBD1. CDR1 is MNHEY, CDR2 SVGEGT, per germline. This CDR3 is built from 16 residues. J was trimmed by 4 bases and V by 7 bases; bases with no gene match: 13.

Details on this clonotype: A much bigger clone sits one base away, suggesting this may be a read error. This likely comes from a read error, as the CDR3 has no conserved phenylalanine or tryptophan at its end. The V call is TRBV19, the J call TRBJ1-3; D remains ambiguous. Between the trimmed V and J ends, which lost 1 base and 1 base, there was a span of 8 bases. This CDR3 is built from 15 residues. The germline V gene has CDR1 LNHDA and CDR2 SQIVND (reference sequence). The CDR3 reads CASSIVYGSGNTIYS. Here the CDR3 DNA reads TGTGCCAGTAGTATAGTATACGGATCTGGAAACACCATATATTCT.

This clonotype was seen a single time. This may arise from a read error, as a much more abundant clone is one base away. The DNA for the CDR3 is TGTGCCAGCAGTTACTCGGGCGGGGGGGCGAATGAGCAGTTCTTC. Translation: CASSYSGGGANEQFF. The chain links TRBV6-5 to TRBJ2-1; 9 nucleotides agree with TRBD2. The germline V gene encodes CDR1 MNHEY and CDR2 SVGAGI. The ends lost 0 bases at V and 7 bases at J; junction bases unmatched: 4. The CDR3 has 15 amino acids.

The chain uses TRBV7-2 and TRBJ1-1, with TRBD1 identical over 7 bases. V dropped 5 bases and J dropped 4; count of bases not matched to a gene: 7. Germline CDR1 is SGHTA and CDR2 is FQGNSA. The CDR3 spans 14 residues. Here the CDR3 DNA reads TGTGCCAGCAGCGTAGAGGGGGCGGCCACTGAAGCTTTCTTT. Encoded protein: CASSVEGAATEAFF.

A few counts support this clonotype. The J gene is TRBJ1-4, the V gene TRBV28, with 7 bases identical to TRBD1. The germline CDR1 and CDR2 sequences are MDHEN and SYDVKM. V shed 4 bases, J shed 4 bases, and the junction held 12 bases outside the gene matches. The CDR3 spans 17 residues. The CDR3 spells CASSSLPGQAHNEKLFF. CDR3 bases: TGTGCCAGCAGTTCACTCCCAGGACAGGCGCATAATGAAAAACTGTTTTTT.

The chain couples TRBV27 to TRBJ2-3, with D perhaps matching TRBD2 (6 bases). Per germline, CDR1 MNHEY and CDR2 SMNVEV (reference sequence). This CDR3 has 15 amino acids. V lost 3 bases and J 4 bases, leaving 14 bases between the germline ends. In DNA form, the CDR3 reads TGTGCCAGCAGTTTCGGGACTTTCAAAGCAGATACGCAGTATTTT. Its translation is CASSFGTFKADTQYF.

As regards this clonotype: A read error is possible here, since a much larger clone lies one base away. Given the absence of the conserved phenylalanine or tryptophan at the CDR3 end, a read error is likely. The CDR3 protein is CASSERLAYEQYY. Here the CDR3 DNA reads TGTGCCAGCAGCGAGCGGCTAGCCTACGAGCAGTACTAC. The rearrangement uses TRBV5-6 and TRBJ2-7; a weak D match, TRBD2 (5 bases). V was clipped by 4 bases and J by 2 bases, with 10 bases between them. This CDR3 is 13 amino acids long. The germline V gene has CDR1 SGHDT and CDR2 YYEEEE.